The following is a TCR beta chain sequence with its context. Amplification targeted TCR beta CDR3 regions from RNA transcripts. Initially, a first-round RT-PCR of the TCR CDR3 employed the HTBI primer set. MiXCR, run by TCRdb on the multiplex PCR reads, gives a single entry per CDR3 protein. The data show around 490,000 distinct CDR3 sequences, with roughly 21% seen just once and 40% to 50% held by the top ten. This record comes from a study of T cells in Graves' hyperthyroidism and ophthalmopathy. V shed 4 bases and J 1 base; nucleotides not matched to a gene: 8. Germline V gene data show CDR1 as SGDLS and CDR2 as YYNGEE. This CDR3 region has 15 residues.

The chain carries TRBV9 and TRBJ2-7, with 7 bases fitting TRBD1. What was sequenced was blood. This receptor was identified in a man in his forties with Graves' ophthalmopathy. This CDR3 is CASSSGGAPSYEQYF. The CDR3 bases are TGTGCCAGCAGCTCAGGGGGAGCCCCTTCCTACGAGCAGTACTTC.